This paragraph covers one T cell receptor (beta chain) sequence. Its antigen is not identified. Pooling was applied to second doses at about 4 or about 12 weeks. Libraries were prepared by immunoSEQ multiplex PCR; TCRdb keeps only in-frame clonotypes and omits some of them. The data show 65,000 to 90,000 clones, 89% seen once. The germline CDR1 and CDR2 sequences are GTSNPN and SVGIG (reference sequence). The CDR3 length is 13 residues. V was shortened by 2 bases and J by 0 bases, with 5 bases between the two germline ends. The sample is drawn from a study of T cell responses to AZD1222 COVID-19 vaccine. The study, taken as a whole, reports: Spike-specific TCR breadth and depth rose after two AZD1222 doses. Spike was spanned by vaccine-associated CD4 TCRs, with dominance at 160-218 and 743-854.

The gene calls are TRBV30 and TRBJ2-1, with D unresolved. This material consisted of peripheral blood, taken 28 days after the second AZD1222 dose. The clonotype originates from an adult who received the AZD1222 COVID-19 vaccine. In nucleotides, the CDR3 is TGTGCCTGGAGTCGGGCCTCCTACAATGAGCAGTTCTTC. Amino acids: CAWSRASYNEQFF.